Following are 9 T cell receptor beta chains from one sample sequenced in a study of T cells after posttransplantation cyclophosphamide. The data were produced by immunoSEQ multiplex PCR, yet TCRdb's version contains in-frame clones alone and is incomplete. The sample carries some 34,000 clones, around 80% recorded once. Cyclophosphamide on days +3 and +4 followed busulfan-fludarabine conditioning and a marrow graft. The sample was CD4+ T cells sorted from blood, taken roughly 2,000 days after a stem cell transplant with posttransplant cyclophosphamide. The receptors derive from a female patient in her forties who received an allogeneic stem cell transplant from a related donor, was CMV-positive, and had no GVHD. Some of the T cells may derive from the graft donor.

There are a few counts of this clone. The CDR3, as DNA: TGCGCCAGCAGCCAAGGAGAAGTCGAGGGGCCCCAGCATTTT. Amino acids: CASSQGEVEGPQHF. The chain is built from TRBV4-1 and TRBJ1-5; the D is unclear. Germline CDR1 MGHRA, CDR2 YSYEKL. Trimming removed 1 base from V and 9 bases from J, with 13 bases in between. This CDR3 contains 14 residues.

Here the CDR3 reads CASSPGLVPFGGELFF. The CDR3 DNA reads TGTGCCAGCAGCCCGGGACTAGTCCCATTTGGCGGGGAGCTGTTTTTT. This chain uses TRBV5-5 with TRBJ2-2; TRBD2 matches at 8 bases. V lost 4 bases and J lost 7; bases outside the gene matches: 12. Germline-derived CDR1 and CDR2 are SGHKS and YYEKEE (reference sequence). CDR3 length: 16 amino acids.

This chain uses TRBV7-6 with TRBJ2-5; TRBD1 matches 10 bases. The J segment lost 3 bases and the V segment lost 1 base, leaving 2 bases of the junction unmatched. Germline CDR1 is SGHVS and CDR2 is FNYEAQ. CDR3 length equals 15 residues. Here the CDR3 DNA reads TGTGCCAGCAGCTTAGACGGGACAGGGGAAGAGACCCAGTACTTC. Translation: CASSLDGTGEETQYF.

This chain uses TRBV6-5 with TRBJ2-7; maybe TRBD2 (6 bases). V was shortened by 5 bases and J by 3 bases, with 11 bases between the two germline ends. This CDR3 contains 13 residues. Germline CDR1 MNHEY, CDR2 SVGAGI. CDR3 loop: CASSRGERYEQYF. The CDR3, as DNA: TGTGCCAGCAGTCGCGGGGAACGCTACGAGCAGTACTTC.

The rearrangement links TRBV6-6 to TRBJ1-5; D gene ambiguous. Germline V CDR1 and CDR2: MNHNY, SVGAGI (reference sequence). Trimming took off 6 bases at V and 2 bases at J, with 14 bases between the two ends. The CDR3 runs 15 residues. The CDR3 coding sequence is TGTGCCAGCAGCCCCCGGGTGGAGGGCAATCAGCCCCAGCATTTT. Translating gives CASSPRVEGNQPQHF.

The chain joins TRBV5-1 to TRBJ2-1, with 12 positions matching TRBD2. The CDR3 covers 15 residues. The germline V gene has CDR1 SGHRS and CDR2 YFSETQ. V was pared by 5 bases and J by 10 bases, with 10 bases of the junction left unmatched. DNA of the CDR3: TGCGCCAGCAGAACCGGGACTAGCGGGCCGAGGGAGCAGTTCTTC. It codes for CASRTGTSGPREQFF.

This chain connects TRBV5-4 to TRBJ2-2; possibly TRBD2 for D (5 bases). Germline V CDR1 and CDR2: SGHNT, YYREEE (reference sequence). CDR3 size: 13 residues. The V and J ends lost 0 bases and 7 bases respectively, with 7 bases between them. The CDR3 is CASSLVGGGELFF. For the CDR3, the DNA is TGTGCCAGCAGCTTGGTAGGAGGCGGGGAGCTGTTTTTT.

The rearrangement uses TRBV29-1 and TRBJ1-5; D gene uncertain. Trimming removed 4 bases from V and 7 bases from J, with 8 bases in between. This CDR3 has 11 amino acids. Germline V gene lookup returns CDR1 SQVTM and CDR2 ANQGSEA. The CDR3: CSVGERQPQHF. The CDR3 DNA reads TGCAGCGTTGGGGAGAGGCAGCCCCAGCATTTT.

The DNA of the CDR3 is TGTGCCAGCAGCGTAGGCCCAGAGAACACTGAAGCTTTCTTT. It yields the protein CASSVGPENTEAFF. This chain links TRBV9 with TRBJ1-1, with D hard to call. This CDR3 contains 14 residues. The germline CDR1 and CDR2 sequences are SGDLS and YYNGEE. V lost 0 bases to trimming and J lost 1 base, with 7 bases between them.